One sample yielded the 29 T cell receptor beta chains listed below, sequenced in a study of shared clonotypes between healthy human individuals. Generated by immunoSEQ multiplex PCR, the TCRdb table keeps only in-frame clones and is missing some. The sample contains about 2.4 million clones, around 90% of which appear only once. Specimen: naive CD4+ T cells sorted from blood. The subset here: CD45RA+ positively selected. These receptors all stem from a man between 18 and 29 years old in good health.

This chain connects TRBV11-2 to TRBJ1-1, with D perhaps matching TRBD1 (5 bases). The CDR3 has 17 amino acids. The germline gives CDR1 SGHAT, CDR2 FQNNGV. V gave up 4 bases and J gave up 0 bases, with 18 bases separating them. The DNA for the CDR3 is TGTGCCAGCAGCTCCGCTCCGGGGGACCTTCTGAACACTGAAGCTTTCTTT. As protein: CASSSAPGDLLNTEAFF.

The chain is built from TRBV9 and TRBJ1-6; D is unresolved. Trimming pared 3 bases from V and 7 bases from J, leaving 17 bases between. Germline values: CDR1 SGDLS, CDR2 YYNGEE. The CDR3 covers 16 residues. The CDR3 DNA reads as TGTGCCAGCAGCGGGATTTTTGAATCGGTAAATTCACCCCTCCACTTT. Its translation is CASSGIFESVNSPLHF.

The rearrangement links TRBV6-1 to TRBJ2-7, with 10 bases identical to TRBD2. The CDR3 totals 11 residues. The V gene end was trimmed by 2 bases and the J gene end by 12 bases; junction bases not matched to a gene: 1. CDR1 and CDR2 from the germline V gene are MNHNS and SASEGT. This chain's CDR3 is CASSEIAGGYF. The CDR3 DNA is TGTGCCAGCAGTGAAATAGCGGGGGGGTACTTC.

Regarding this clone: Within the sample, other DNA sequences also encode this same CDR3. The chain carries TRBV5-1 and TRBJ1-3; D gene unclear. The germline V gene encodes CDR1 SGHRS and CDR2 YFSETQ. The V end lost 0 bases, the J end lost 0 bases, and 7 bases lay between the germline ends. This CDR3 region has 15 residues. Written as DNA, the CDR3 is TGCGCCAGCAGCTTGGAGGGCAGCTCTGGAAACACCATATATTTT. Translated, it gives CASSLEGSSGNTIYF.

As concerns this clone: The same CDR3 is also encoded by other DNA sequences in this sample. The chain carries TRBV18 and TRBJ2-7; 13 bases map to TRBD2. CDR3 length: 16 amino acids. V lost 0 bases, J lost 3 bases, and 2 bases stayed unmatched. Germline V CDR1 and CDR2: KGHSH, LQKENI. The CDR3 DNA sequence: TGTGCCAGCTCACCACCGGGACTAGCGGGACTCTACGAGCAGTACTTC. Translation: CASSPPGLAGLYEQYF. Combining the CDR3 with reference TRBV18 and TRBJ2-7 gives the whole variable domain NAGVMQNPRHLVRRRGQEARLRCSPMKGHSHVYWYRQLPEEGLKFMVYLQKENIIDESGMPKERFSAEFPKEGPSILRIQQVVRGDSAAYFCASSPPGLAGLYEQYFGPGTRLTVT.

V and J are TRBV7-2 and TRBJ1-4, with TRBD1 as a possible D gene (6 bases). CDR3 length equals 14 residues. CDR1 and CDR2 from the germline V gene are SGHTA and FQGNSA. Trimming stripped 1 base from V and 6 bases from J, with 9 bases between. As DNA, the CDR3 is TGTGCCAGCAGCTTAGGGGGGGCGCATGAAAAACTGTTTTTT. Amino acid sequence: CASSLGGAHEKLFF.

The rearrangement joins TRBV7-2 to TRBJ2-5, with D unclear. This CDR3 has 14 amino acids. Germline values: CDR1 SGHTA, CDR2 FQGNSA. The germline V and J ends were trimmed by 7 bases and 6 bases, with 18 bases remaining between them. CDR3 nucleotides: TGTGCCAGCACCCTATCGGCAGGTGAGAAGACCCAGTACTTC. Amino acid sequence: CASTLSAGEKTQYF.

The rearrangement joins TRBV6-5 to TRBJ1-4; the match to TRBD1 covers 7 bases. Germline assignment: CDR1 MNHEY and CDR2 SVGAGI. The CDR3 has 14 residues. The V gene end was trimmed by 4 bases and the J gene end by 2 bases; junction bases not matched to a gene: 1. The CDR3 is CASSSTGTNEKLFF. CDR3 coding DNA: TGTGCCAGCAGTTCGACAGGGACTAATGAAAAACTGTTTTTT.

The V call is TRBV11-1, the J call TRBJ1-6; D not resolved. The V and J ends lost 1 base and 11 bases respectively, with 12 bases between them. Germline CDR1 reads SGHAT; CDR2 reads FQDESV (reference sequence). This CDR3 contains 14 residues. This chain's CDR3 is CASSLDLLAAPLHF. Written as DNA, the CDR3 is TGTGCCAGCAGCTTAGACCTCCTGGCGGCACCCCTCCACTTT.

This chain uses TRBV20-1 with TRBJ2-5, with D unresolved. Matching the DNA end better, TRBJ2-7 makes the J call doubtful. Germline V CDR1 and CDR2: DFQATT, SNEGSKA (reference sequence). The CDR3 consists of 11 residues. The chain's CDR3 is CSAQTIGEQYF. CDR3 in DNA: TGCAGTGCTCAAACTATCGGCGAGCAGTACTTC.

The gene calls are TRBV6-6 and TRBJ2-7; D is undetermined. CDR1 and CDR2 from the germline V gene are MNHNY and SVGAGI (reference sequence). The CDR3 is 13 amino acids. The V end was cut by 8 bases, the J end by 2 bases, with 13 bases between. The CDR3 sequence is CASHPDPTYEQYF. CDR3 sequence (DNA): TGTGCCAGCCACCCCGATCCTACCTACGAGCAGTACTTC.

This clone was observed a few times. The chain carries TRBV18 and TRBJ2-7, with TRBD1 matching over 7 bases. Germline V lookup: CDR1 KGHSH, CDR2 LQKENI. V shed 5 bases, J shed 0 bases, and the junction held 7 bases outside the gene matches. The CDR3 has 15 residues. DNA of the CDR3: TGTGCCAGCTCAAGTACGACAGGGTACTCCTACGAGCAGTACTTC. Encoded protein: CASSSTTGYSYEQYF.

The CDR3 region has the DNA TGTGCCAGCAGTTACGGGACAGGGGGCGAGGGCTACACCTTC. As protein: CASSYGTGGEGYTF. The rearrangement joins TRBV6-5 to TRBJ1-2; the match to TRBD1 covers 12 bases. Germline V gives CDR1 MNHEY, CDR2 SVGAGI. The CDR3 extends over 14 amino acids. With V trimmed by 2 bases and J by 8 bases, 3 bases remained unmatched.

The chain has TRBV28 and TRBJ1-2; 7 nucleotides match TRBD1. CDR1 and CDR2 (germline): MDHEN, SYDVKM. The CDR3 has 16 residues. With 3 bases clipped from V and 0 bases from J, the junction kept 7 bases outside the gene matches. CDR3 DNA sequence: TGTGCCAGCAGTTTCCCAGGGACAGCAACTAACTATGGCTACACCTTC. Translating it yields CASSFPGTATNYGYTF.

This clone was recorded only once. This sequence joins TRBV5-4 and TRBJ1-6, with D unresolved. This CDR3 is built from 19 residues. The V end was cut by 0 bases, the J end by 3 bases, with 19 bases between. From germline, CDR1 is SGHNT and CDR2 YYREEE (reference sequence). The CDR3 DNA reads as TGTGCCAGCAGCTTGGTTGTAGGGCGAAGAGGAAGCTATAATTCACCCCTCCACTTT. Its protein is CASSLVVGRRGSYNSPLHF.

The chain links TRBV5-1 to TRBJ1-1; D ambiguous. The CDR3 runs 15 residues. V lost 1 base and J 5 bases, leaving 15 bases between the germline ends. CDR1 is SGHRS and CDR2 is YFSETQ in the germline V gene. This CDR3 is CASSLSGVLGTEAFF. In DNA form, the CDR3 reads TGCGCCAGCAGCTTGAGCGGAGTCTTGGGGACTGAAGCTTTCTTT. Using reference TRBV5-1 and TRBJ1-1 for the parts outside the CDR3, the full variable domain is KAGVTQTPRYLIKTRGQQVTLSCSPISGHRSVSWYQQTPGQGLQFLFEYFSETQRNKGNFPGRFSGRQFSNSRSEMNVSTLELGDSALYLCASSLSGVLGTEAFFGQGTRLTVV.

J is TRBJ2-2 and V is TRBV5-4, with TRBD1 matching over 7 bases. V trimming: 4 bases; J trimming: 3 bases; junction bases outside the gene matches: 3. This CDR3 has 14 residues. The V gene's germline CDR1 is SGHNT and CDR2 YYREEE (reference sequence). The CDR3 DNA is TGTGCCAGCAGCGGGGGACAGTACACCGGGGAGCTGTTTTTT. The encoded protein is CASSGGQYTGELFF.

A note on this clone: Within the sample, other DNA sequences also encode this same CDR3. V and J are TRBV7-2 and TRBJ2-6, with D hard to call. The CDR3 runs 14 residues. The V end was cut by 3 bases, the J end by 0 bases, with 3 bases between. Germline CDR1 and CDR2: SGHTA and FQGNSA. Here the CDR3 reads CASSFNSGANVLTF. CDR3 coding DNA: TGTGCCAGCAGCTTCAACTCTGGGGCCAACGTCCTGACTTTC.

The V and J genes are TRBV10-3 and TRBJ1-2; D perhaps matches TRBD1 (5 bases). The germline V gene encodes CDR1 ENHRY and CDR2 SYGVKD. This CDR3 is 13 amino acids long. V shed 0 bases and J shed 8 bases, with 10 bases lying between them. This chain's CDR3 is CAISESGGLGYTF. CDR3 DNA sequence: TGTGCCATCAGTGAGTCGGGGGGTTTGGGCTACACCTTC.

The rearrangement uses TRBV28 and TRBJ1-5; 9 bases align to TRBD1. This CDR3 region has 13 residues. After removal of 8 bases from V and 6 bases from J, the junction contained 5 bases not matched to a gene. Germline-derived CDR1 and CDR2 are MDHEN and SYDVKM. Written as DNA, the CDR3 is TGTGCCAGCGTACAGGGGGCAAGTCAGCCCCAGCATTTT. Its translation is CASVQGASQPQHF.

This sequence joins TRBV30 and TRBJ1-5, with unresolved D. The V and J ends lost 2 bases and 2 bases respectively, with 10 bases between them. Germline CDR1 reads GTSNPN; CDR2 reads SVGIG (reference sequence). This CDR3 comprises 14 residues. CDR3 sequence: CAWSPTPGNQPQHF. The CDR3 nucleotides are TGTGCCTGGAGTCCGACTCCAGGCAATCAGCCCCAGCATTTT. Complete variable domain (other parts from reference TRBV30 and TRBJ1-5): SQTIHQWPATLVQPVGSPLSLECTVEGTSNPNLYWYRQAAGRGLQLLFYSVGIGQISSEVPQNLSASRPQDRQFILSSKKLLLSDSGFYLCAWSPTPGNQPQHFGDGTRLSIL.

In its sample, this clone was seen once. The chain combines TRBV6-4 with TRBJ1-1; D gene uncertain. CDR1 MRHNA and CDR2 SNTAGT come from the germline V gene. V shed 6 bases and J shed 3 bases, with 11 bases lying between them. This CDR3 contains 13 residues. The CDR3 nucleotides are TGTGCCAGCAGAGACGGTTGGGACACTGAAGCTTTCTTT. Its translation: CASRDGWDTEAFF.

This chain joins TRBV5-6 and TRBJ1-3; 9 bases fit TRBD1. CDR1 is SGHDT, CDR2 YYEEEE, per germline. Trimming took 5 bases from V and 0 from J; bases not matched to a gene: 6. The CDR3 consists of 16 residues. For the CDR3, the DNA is TGTGCCAGCAGTTCCGGGACAGGGTTCTCTGGAAACACCATATATTTT. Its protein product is CASSSGTGFSGNTIYF.

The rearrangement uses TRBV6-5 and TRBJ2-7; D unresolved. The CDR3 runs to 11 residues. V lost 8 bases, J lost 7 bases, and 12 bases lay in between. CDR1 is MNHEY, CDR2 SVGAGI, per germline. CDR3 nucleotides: TGTGCCAGCCTAGAGGCCGAGGAGCAGTACTTC. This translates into CASLEAEEQYF.

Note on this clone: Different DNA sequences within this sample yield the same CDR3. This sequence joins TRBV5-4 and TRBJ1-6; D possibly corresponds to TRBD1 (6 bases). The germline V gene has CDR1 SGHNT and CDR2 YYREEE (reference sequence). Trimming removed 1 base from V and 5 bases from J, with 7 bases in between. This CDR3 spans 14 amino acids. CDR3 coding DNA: TGTGCCAGCAGCTTGACAGGGAATAATTCACCCCTCCACTTT. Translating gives CASSLTGNNSPLHF.

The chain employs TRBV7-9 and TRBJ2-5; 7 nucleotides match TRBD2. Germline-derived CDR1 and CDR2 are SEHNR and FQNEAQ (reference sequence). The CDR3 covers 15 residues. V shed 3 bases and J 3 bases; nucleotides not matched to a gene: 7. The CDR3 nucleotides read TGTGCCAGCAGCTTCTATCTGGCGGGGGAAGAGACCCAGTACTTC. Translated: CASSFYLAGEETQYF.

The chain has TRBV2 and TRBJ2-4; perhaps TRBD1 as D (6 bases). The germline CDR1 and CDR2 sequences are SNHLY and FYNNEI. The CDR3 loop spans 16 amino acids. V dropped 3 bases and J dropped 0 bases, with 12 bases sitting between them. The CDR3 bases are TGTGCCAGCAGTGATTACAGGGTCCTAGCCAAAAACATTCAGTACTTC. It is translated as CASSDYRVLAKNIQYF.

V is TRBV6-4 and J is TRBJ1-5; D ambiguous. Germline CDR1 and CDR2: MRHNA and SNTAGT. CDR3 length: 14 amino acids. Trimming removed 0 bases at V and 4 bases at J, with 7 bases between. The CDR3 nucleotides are TGTGCCAGCAGTGACTCGTTCGGGAATCAGCCCCAGCATTTT. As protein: CASSDSFGNQPQHF.

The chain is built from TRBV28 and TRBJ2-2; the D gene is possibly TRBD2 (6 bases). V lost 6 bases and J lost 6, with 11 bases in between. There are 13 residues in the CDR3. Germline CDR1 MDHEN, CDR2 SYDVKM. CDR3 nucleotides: TGTGCCAGCAGGATCGGGGGTGCCGGGGAGCTGTTTTTT. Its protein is CASRIGGAGELFF.